The 14 T cell receptor beta chains listed next were all sequenced from one sample in a study of HIV-infected patients and healthy controls. Reverse transcription used around 540 ng RNA and constant-region primers for alpha and beta. Each of the alpha and beta chains got its own library through chain-specific third strand synthesis with indices. Each CDR3 protein is one row after TCRdb ran MiXCR on the 5' RACE reads. The sample records 10,000 to 11,000 distinct CDR3 sequences, around 5.4% being singletons. Follow-up blood was drawn about 14 weeks, roughly three months, after antiretroviral therapy began. No cell fractionation was done, so the repertoire covers all unsorted peripheral blood T cells. The sample consisted of blood, taken during antiretroviral therapy. These receptors were taken from an adult with HIV infection. The donor label of this sample is uncertain.

This clonotype was seen ten or more times. V usage is TRBV6-5 and J usage is TRBJ1-1, with D unclear. CDR1 and CDR2 from the germline V gene are MNHEY and SVGAGI. This CDR3 contains 13 residues. Here the CDR3 reads CAVGSRKGTEAFF. The DNA of the CDR3 is TGTGCAGTGGGGAGCCGAAAAGGGACTGAAGCTTTCTTT.

There are many counts of this clonotype. The J gene is TRBJ2-7, the V gene TRBV3-1; D ambiguous. V was pared by 1 base and J by 5 bases, with 15 bases between. CDR3 length: 15 residues. Germline V gene lookup returns CDR1 LGHDT and CDR2 YNNKEL (reference sequence). The CDR3 DNA follows: TGTGCCAGCAGCCAAGCCGGGCCACGAGATGACGAGCAGTACTTC. Amino acids: CASSQAGPRDDEQYF.

At least ten counts were recorded for this clonotype. The V and J genes are TRBV20-1 and TRBJ2-3; a possible D gene is TRBD2 (6 bases). Germline V gives CDR1 DFQATT, CDR2 SNEGSKA (reference sequence). Trimming cost V 7 bases and J 7 bases, with 21 bases left between them. The length of the CDR3 is 14 residues. The CDR3: CSVTGLEHEYTQYF. The CDR3 DNA sequence: TGCAGTGTAACGGGACTCGAACATGAATATACGCAGTATTTT.

The table lists this clonotype with many counts. The chain uses TRBV7-9 and TRBJ2-7; TRBD2 matches 11 bases. V shed 5 bases, J shed 3 bases, and the junction held 3 bases outside the gene matches. The CDR3 length is 14 residues. The germline CDR1 and CDR2 sequences are SEHNR and FQNEAQ (reference sequence). CDR3: CASSLSGGGYEQYF. The DNA for the CDR3 is TGTGCCAGCAGCCTTAGCGGGGGGGGCTACGAGCAGTACTTC.

This clonotype was recorded at least ten times. This rearrangement joins TRBV5-6 to TRBJ1-2; D is undetermined. Germline CDR1 is SGHDT and CDR2 is YYEEEE. This CDR3 contains 13 residues. V was trimmed by 0 bases and J by 6 bases, leaving 9 bases between them. The CDR3 DNA follows: TGTGCCAGCAGCTTGGTGGGGAAGGATGGCTACACCTTC. Amino acids: CASSLVGKDGYTF.

This chain connects TRBV29-1 to TRBJ1-2; D uncertain. The CDR3 consists of 13 residues. The germline CDR1 and CDR2 sequences are SQVTM and ANQGSEA. The ends were cut back, 7 bases at V and 6 bases at J, with 18 bases in the middle. The CDR3 nucleotides read TGCAGCGGGGGATCGGAAGTGGTGGATGGCTACACCTTC. This sequence encodes CSGGSEVVDGYTF. The complete variable domain, with remaining parts taken from reference TRBV29-1 and TRBJ1-2, reads SAVISQKPSRDICQRGTSLTIQCQVDSQVTMMFWYRQQPGQSLTLIATANQGSEATYESGFVIDKFPISRPNLTFSTLTVSNMSPEDSSIYLCSGGSEVVDGYTFGSGTRLTVV.

The sample holds many counts of this clonotype. The chain recombines TRBV7-6 with TRBJ1-5; D unresolved. Germline CDR1 and CDR2: SGHVS and FNYEAQ. Deletions cut 5 bases from V and 7 bases from J, with 12 bases between. The CDR3 contains 13 residues. The CDR3 bases are TGTGCCAGCAGCCCCGCGGCCGGCCAGCCCCAGCATTTT. It codes for CASSPAAGQPQHF.

This clonotype has a count of ten or more. The chain employs TRBV6-1 and TRBJ1-1; 9 nucleotides match TRBD1. Germline CDR1 is MNHNS and CDR2 is SASEGT. The CDR3 runs to 13 residues. With 6 bases clipped from V and 5 bases from J, the junction kept 4 bases outside the gene matches. CDR3 nucleotides: TGTGCCAGCAGGTCGACAGGGGGAACTGAAGCTTTCTTT. This gives the protein CASRSTGGTEAFF.

J is TRBJ2-5 and V is TRBV29-1; D ambiguous. Trimming pared 4 bases from V and 5 bases from J, leaving 11 bases between. Germline values: CDR1 SQVTM, CDR2 ANQGSEA. The CDR3 length is 12 residues. The CDR3 sequence: CSVGAGEETQYF. CDR3 DNA: TGCAGCGTTGGGGCAGGCGAGGAGACCCAGTACTTC.

This clonotype was observed at least ten times. The chain couples TRBV6-5 to TRBJ1-6; unclear D gene. Germline CDR1 is MNHEY and CDR2 is SVGAGI. V shed 2 bases and J shed 4 bases, with 9 bases lying between them. There are 15 residues in the CDR3. The CDR3 loop reads CASSYDAPYNSPLHF. CDR3 bases: TGTGCCAGCAGTTACGACGCTCCATATAATTCACCCCTCCACTTT.

This clonotype was counted ten times or more. The rearrangement links TRBV10-1 to TRBJ2-4; TRBD2 is a possible D gene (5 bases). Between the trimmed V and J ends, which lost 0 bases and 15 bases, there was a span of 15 bases. The germline CDR1 and CDR2 sequences are WNHNN and SYGVQD (reference sequence). This CDR3 region has 13 residues. The CDR3, as DNA: TGCGCCAGCAGTGAGTCGATTAGCGAGAATAGGTACTTC. Protein sequence: CASSESISENRYF.

This clonotype turned up a few times. The gene calls are TRBV5-1 and TRBJ1-1, with a possible D match to TRBD1 (5 bases). Trimming took off 0 bases at V and 5 bases at J, with 14 bases between the two ends. The CDR3 extends over 15 amino acids. Germline CDR1 SGHRS, CDR2 YFSETQ. CDR3: CASSLEGQGWTEAFF. In DNA form, the CDR3 reads TGCGCCAGCAGCTTGGAGGGTCAGGGTTGGACTGAAGCTTTCTTT.

This clonotype was recorded at least ten times. The rearrangement links TRBV4-2 to TRBJ2-6, with D tentatively TRBD1 (5 bases). CDR1 LGHNA and CDR2 YNFKEQ come from the germline V gene. This CDR3 region has 14 residues. V gave up 6 bases and J gave up 7 bases, with 13 bases separating them. CDR3 in DNA: TGTGCCAGCAGTGAATATCAGGGAGCCAACGTCCTGACTTTC. Amino acid sequence: CASSEYQGANVLTF.

This clonotype came up many times. The chain has TRBV6-2 or TRBV6-3 and TRBJ1-2, with D perhaps matching TRBD1 (5 bases). The CDR3 is 15 residues long. The V end was cut by 10 bases, the J end by 2 bases, with 20 bases between. CDR1 and CDR2 from the germline V gene are MNHEY and SVGEGT. Here the CDR3 reads CATWARGIWNYGYTF. The CDR3 coding sequence is TGTGCCACCTGGGCTAGGGGCATTTGGAACTATGGCTACACCTTC.